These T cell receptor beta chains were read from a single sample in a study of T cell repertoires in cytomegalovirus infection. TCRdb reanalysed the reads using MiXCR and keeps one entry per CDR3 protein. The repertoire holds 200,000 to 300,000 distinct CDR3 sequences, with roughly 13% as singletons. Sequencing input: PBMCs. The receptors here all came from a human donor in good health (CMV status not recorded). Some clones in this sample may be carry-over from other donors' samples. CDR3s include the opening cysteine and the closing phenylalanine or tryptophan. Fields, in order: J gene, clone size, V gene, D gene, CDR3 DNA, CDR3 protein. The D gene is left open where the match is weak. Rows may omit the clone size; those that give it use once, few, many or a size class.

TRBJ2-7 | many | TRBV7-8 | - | TGTGCCAGCAGCTTATACACCACTTCAACCTACGAGCAGTACTTC | CASSLYTTSTYEQYF
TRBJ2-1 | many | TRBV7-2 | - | TGTGCCAGCAGCAGGTCTACAGGGTTCAATGAGCAGTTCTTC | CASSRSTGFNEQFF
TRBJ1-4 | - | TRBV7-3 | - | TGTGCCAGCAGCTTTGCCAATGGGGAAAAACTGTTTTTT | CASSFANGEKLFF
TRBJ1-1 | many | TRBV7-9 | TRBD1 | TGTGCCAGCAGCGAGGACAGGTTGCTAGCTTTCTTT | CASSEDRLLAFF
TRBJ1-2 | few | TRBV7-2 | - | TGTGCCAGCAGCTTAGGGGGACTAGGCTATGGCTACACCTTC | CASSLGGLGYGYTF
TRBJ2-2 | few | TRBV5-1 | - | TGCGCCAGCAGCTTGTCGAGGGGCAGCACCGGGGAGCTGTTTTTT | CASSLSRGSTGELFF
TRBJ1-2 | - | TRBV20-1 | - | TGCAGTGCGCTCAGGGGATACTATGGCTACACCTTC | CSALRGYYGYTF
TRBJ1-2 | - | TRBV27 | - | TGTGCCAGCAGCCAAAGGCCCCTGGGCTATGGCTACACCTTC | CASSQRPLGYGYTF
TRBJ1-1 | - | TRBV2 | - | TGTGCCAGCAGCTGGGCAGGAGCCTCGAACACTGAAGCTTTCTTT | CASSWAGASNTEAFF
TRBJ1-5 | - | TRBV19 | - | TGTGCCAGTAGTATTAAGGGCAGCAATCAGCCCCAGCATTTT | CASSIKGSNQPQHF
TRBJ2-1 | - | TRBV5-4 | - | TGTGCCAGCACCCCGACGGGGGGCGAGCAGTTCTTC | CASTPTGGEQFF
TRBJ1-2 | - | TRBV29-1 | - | TGCAGCGCTCCCTCCCCAGGGCTCTATGGCTACACCTTC | CSAPSPGLYGYTF
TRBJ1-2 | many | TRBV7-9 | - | TGTGCCAGCACCCCTCCAGGGGAGGGTAGCTATGGCTACACCTTC | CASTPPGEGSYGYTF
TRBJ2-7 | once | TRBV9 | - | TGTGCCAGCAGCCCTGACCCCCAAGGGTCCTACGAGCAGTACTTC | CASSPDPQGSYEQYF
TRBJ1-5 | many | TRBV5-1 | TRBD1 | TGTGCCAGCAGCCCAGGACAGGGGAGCAATCAGCCCCAGCATTTT | CASSPGQGSNQPQHF
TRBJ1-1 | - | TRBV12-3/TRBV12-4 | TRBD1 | TGTGCCAGCAGTCCTCGGGACAGACACACTGAAGCTTTCTTT | CASSPRDRHTEAFF
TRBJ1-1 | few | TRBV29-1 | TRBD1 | TGCAGCGCCGACAGGGGAAATACTGAAGCTTTCTTT | CSADRGNTEAFF
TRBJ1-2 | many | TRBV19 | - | TGTGCCAGCGGACAGTCTTATGGCTACACCTTC | CASGQSYGYTF
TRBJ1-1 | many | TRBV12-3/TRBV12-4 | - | TGTGCCAGCAGTTTTCCCCTGAACACTGAAGCTTTCTTT | CASSFPLNTEAFF
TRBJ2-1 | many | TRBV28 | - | TGTGCCAGCAGGAACAGAGGTGGGAATGAGCAGTTCTTC | CASRNRGGNEQFF
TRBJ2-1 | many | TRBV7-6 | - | TGTGCCAGCAGCTTAGCGAGGCGGGATGAGCAGTTCTTC | CASSLARRDEQFF
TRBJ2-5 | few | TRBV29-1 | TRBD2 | TGCAGCGTTGATGGGACTAGCGGGAGGACCCAAGAGACCCAGTACTTC | CSVDGTSGRTQETQYF
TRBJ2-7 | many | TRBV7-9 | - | TGTGCCAGCATGCGCACAATCACCACCTTCTCCTACGAGCAGTACTTC | CASMRTITTFSYEQYF
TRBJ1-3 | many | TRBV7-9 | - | TGTGCCAGCAGCTCGGGGGAGAGGCCTGGAAACACCATATATTTT | CASSSGERPGNTIYF
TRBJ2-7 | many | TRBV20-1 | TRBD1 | TGCAGTGCTAGCCAAACCGGGACAGCATACTACGAGCAGTACTTC | CSASQTGTAYYEQYF
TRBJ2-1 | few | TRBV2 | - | TGTGCCAGCAGGAATGACCGATACAATGAGCAGTTCTTC | CASRNDRYNEQFF
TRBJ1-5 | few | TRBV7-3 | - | TGTGCCAGCAGCTTAGGGATCAATCAGCCCCAGCATTTT | CASSLGINQPQHF
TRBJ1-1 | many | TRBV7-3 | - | TGTGCCAGCAGCATCCGGGACAAAGATAACACTGAAGCTTTCTTT | CASSIRDKDNTEAFF